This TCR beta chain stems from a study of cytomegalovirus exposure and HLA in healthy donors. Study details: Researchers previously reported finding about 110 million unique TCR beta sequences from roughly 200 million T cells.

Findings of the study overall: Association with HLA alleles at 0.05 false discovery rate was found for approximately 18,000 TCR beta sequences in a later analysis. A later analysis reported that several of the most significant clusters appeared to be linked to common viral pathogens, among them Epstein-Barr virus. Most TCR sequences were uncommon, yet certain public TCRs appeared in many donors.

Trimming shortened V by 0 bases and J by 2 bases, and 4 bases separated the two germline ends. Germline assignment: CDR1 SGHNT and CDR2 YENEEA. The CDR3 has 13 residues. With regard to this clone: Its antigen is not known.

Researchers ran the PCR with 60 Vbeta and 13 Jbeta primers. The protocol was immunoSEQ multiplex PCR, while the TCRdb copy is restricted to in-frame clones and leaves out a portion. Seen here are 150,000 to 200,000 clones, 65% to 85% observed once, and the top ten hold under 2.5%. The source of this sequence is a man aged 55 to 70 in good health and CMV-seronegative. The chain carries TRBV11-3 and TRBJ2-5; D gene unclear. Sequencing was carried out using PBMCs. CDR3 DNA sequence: TGTGCCAGCAGCTTAGAAGAGCAAGAGACCCAGTACTTC. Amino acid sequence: CASSLEEQETQYF.